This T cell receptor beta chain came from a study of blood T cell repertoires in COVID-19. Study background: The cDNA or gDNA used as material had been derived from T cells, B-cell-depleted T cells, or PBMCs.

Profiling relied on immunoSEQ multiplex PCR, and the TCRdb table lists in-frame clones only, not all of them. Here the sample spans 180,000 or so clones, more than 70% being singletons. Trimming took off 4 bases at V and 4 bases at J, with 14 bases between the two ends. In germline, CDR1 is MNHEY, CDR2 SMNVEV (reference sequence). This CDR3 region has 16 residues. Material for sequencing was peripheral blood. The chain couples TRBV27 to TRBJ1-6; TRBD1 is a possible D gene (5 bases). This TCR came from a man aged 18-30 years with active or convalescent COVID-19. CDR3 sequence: CASSSNQQGYNSPLHF. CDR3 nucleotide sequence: TGTGCCAGCAGTTCAAATCAGCAGGGATATAATTCACCCCTCCACTTT.